This TCR beta chain was captured by sequencing in a study of T cells expressing NK-cell markers. TCRdb derives one entry per CDR3 protein from the 5' RACE reads, leaving out DNA. Its table lists 550,000 to 600,000 distinct CDR3 sequences. This CDR3 is 14 amino acids long. From germline, CDR1 is SGHRS and CDR2 YFSETQ. Sequenced material: blood T cells: a sorted CD56 or NKG2C T cell subset, CD4+ or CD8+ T cells, or bulk PBMC T cells (not recorded which). The clonotype comes from a man aged 18 to 29 in good health. The chain is built from TRBV5-1 and TRBJ2-4; the D call of TRBD1 rests on TCRdb alone, since no DNA is present to check it. CDR3 in amino acids: CASSYSSQGGIQYF.